This paragraph covers one T cell receptor beta chain sequence. What it recognizes is unknown. This sample was included in a study of shared clonotypes between healthy human individuals. On the study more broadly: The people who gave samples were a couple of women and a few men aged 18 to 49. Study-wide results and limits: A handful of donors shared around 5.2% of their naive CD4 clonotypes.

CD45RO negativity and positive selection for CCR7 defined naive CD8 cells, a population that excluded terminally differentiated effector memory CD45RA+ cells. Donors were Caucasian adults residing in Nashville, Tennessee, USA. CDR1 SGDLS and CDR2 YYNGEE come from the germline V gene. V was pared by 4 bases and J by 7 bases, with 14 bases between. The CDR3 has 13 residues. The repertoire was sequenced with immunoSEQ multiplex PCR; TCRdb's copy has only in-frame clones and lacks some. The sample holds 550,000 to 750,000 clones, about 91% seen once. Material for sequencing was naive CD8+ T cells sorted from blood. This receptor was obtained from a man aged 30 to 39 in good health. V gene TRBV9 combines with J gene TRBJ1-2; D unresolved. The DNA for the CDR3 is TGTGCCAGCAGCTTCCATAGCTCCCTTGGCTACACCTTC. Translating it yields CASSFHSSLGYTF.